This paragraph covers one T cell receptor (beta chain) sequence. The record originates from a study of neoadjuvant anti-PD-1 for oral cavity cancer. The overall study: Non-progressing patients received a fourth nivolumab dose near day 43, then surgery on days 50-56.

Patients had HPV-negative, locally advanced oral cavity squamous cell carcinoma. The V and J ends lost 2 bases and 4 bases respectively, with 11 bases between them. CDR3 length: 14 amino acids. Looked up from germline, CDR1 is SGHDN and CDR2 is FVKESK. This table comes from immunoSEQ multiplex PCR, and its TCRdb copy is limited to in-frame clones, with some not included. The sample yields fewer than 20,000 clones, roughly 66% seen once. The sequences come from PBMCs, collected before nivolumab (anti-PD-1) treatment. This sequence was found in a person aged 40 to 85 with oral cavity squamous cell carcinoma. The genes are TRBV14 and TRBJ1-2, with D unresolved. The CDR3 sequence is CASSQTALAYGYTF. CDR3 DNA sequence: TGTGCCAGCAGCCAAACTGCATTGGCCTATGGCTACACCTTC.